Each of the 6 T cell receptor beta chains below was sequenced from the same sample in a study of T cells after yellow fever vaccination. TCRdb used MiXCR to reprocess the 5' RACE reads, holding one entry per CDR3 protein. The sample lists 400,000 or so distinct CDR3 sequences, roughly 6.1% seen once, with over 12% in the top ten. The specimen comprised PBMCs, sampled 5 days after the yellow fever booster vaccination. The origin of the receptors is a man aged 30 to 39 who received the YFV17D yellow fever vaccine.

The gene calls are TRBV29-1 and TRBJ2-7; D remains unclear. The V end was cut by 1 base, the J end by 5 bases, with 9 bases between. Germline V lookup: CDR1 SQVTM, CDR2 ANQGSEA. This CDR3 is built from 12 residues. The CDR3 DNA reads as TGCAGCGTTGAAGTGTCAGTGGACGAGCAGTACTTC. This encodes CSVEVSVDEQYF.

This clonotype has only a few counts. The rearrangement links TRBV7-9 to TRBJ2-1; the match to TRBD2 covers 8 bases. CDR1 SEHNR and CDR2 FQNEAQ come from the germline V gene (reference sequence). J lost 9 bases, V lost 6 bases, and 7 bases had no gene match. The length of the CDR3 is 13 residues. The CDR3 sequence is CASRGTRGGEQFF. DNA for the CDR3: TGTGCCAGCAGGGGGACTAGGGGCGGTGAGCAGTTCTTC.

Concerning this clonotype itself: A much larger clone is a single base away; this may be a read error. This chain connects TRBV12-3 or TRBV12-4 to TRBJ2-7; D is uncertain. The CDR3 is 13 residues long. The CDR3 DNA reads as TGTCCCAGCAGTTCTTCCTCCGTGTACGAGCAGTACTTC. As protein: CPSSSSSVYEQYF.

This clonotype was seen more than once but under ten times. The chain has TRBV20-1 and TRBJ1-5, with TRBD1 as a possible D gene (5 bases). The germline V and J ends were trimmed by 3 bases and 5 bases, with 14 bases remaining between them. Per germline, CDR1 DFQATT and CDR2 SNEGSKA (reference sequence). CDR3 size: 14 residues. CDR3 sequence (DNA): TGCAGTGCTAGCAACAACAGGCCCGATCAGCCCCAGCATTTT. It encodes CSASNNRPDQPQHF.

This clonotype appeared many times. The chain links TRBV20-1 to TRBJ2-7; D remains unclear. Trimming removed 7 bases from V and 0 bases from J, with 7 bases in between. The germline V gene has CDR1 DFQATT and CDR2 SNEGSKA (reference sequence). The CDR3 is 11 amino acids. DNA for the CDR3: TGCAGTGGGTCTGACTCCTACGAGCAGTACTTC. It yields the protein CSGSDSYEQYF.

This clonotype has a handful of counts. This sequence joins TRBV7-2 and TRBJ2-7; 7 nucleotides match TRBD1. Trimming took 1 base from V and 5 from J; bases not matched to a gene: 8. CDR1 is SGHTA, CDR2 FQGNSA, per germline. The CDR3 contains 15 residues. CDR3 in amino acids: CASSLVRQGGDEQYF. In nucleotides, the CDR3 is TGTGCCAGCAGCTTAGTCCGACAGGGCGGCGACGAGCAGTACTTC.